This passage covers 26 T cell receptor beta chains from one sample sequenced in a study of blood T cell repertoires in COVID-19. Generated by immunoSEQ multiplex PCR, the TCRdb table keeps only in-frame clones and is missing some. The sample comprises about 110,000 clones, 82% of which are singletons, and approximately 17% rests with the top ten. Material: peripheral blood. The receptors were gathered from a woman aged 55-70 years with acute or convalescent COVID-19.

This chain connects TRBV30 to TRBJ2-4; TRBD2 matches 9 bases. The germline CDR1 and CDR2 sequences are GTSNPN and SVGIG (reference sequence). There are 18 residues in the CDR3. V shed 0 bases, J shed 7 bases, and the junction held 16 bases outside the gene matches. CDR3 in DNA: TGTGCCTGGAGTGTTTGGACGGCGGGGGGGCCGAAAGGGAACATTCAGTACTTC. It specifies CAWSVWTAGGPKGNIQYF.

This clone was seen only a few times. The chain links TRBV6-5 to TRBJ1-2; 7 nucleotides align to TRBD1. Trimming at V came to 7 bases and at J to 6 bases, leaving 8 bases not matched to a gene. This CDR3 spans 13 amino acids. CDR1 and CDR2 from the germline V gene are MNHEY and SVGAGI. Written as DNA, the CDR3 is TGTGCCAGCACGGGCAGGGGGGATAATGGCTACACCTTC. Its protein is CASTGRGDNGYTF.

CDR3 in DNA: TGTGCCAGCAGCTTAGGCGGGGGCGTGGGTCAGCCCCAGCATTTT. Its translation is CASSLGGGVGQPQHF. The rearrangement uses TRBV7-8 and TRBJ1-5, with D possibly being TRBD1 (6 bases). Trimming removed 1 base from V and 6 bases from J, with 13 bases in between. CDR1 and CDR2 from the germline V gene are SGHVS and FQNEAQ. The CDR3 extends over 15 amino acids.

The chain is built from TRBV27 and TRBJ2-6; D may be TRBD2 (7 bases). CDR3 length equals 17 residues. Germline V gene sequence: CDR1 MNHEY, CDR2 SMNVEV (reference sequence). The V end was cut by 7 bases, the J end by 6 bases, with 22 bases between. The CDR3 sequence: CASTKLLGGAQANVLTF. For the CDR3, the DNA is TGTGCCAGCACCAAATTATTAGGGGGGGCGCAGGCCAACGTCCTGACTTTC. The full variable domain, with the rest looked up from reference TRBV27 and TRBJ2-6, is EAQVTQNPRYLITVTGKKLTVTCSQNMNHEYMSWYRQDPGLGLRQIYYSMNVEVTDKGDVPEGYKVSRKEKRNFPLILESPSPNQTSLYFCASTKLLGGAQANVLTFGAGSRLTVL.

The chain recombines TRBV6-5 with TRBJ2-7; D is unclear. The germline CDR1 and CDR2 sequences are MNHEY and SVGAGI. This CDR3 contains 12 residues. V dropped 2 bases and J dropped 2 bases, with 4 bases sitting between them. CDR3 nucleotides: TGTGCCAGCAGTTACGAGGCCTACGAGCAGTACTTC. Protein product: CASSYEAYEQYF.

This sequence joins TRBV10-3 and TRBJ2-1; no clear D. Per germline, CDR1 ENHRY and CDR2 SYGVKD. The CDR3 extends over 13 amino acids. Trimming shortened V by 6 bases and J by 4 bases, and 10 bases separated the two germline ends. The CDR3 nucleotides read TGTGCCATCAGCGTCCTACCTTACAATGAGCAGTTCTTC. It encodes CAISVLPYNEQFF.

The chain has TRBV11-2 and TRBJ2-7, with D perhaps TRBD2 (5 bases). Germline loops: CDR1 SGHAT, CDR2 FQNNGV. Trimming stripped 1 base from V and 5 bases from J, with 9 bases between. The CDR3 spans 13 residues. The CDR3 DNA reads TGTGCCAGCAGCTTAGGGGGAGACGACGAGCAGTACTTC. It is translated as CASSLGGDDEQYF.

This chain joins TRBV5-4 and TRBJ2-7; a weak D match, TRBD1 (5 bases). This CDR3 spans 14 amino acids. Trimming took 4 bases from V and 0 from J, leaving 11 bases between them. CDR1 and CDR2 from the germline V gene are SGHNT and YYREEE (reference sequence). Here the CDR3 DNA reads TGTGCCAGCAGCCAGGACACCTTCTCCTACGAGCAGTACTTC. This codes for CASSQDTFSYEQYF.

The J gene is TRBJ2-3, the V gene TRBV21-1; whether TRBD2, the table's D call, matches the DNA was not checked. TRBV21-1 is a pseudogene. This CDR3 has 15 residues. The CDR3 DNA reads TGTGCCAGCAGCACTGGGGGGGCGCCTGGAGATACGCAGTATTTT. This codes for CASSTGGAPGDTQYF.

The chain is built from TRBV19 and TRBJ1-5, with 8 positions matching TRBD1. V was clipped by 1 base and J by 4 bases; unmatched bases: 3. CDR3 length: 15 residues. Germline assignment: CDR1 LNHDA and CDR2 SQIVND (reference sequence). CDR3 sequence: CASSIVTGGNQPQHF. CDR3 coding DNA: TGTGCCAGTAGTATAGTTACAGGGGGGAATCAGCCCCAGCATTTT.

The chain combines TRBV9 with TRBJ2-5; 15 nucleotides agree with TRBD2. V lost 0 bases, J lost 7 bases, and 1 base stayed unmatched. The CDR3 loop spans 15 amino acids. Germline loops: CDR1 SGDLS, CDR2 YYNGEE. The chain's CDR3 is CASSVGTSGGGTQYF. DNA of the CDR3: TGTGCCAGCAGCGTAGGGACTAGCGGGGGGGGGACCCAGTACTTC.

J is TRBJ1-5 and V is TRBV2; D is unclear. The germline V gene has CDR1 SNHLY and CDR2 FYNNEI. The CDR3 spans 15 residues. Trimming took off 8 bases at V and 3 bases at J, with 17 bases between the two ends. The CDR3: CASQLPGSDNQPQHF. The DNA of the CDR3 is TGTGCCAGCCAATTGCCGGGTTCGGACAATCAGCCCCAGCATTTT.

This chain joins TRBV4-1 and TRBJ1-4; D call uncertain. The CDR3 sequence is 17 residues long. CDR1 MGHRA and CDR2 YSYEKL come from the germline V gene. The V end lost 1 base, the J end lost 0 bases, and 12 bases lay between the germline ends. CDR3 bases: TGCGCCAGCAGCCAAGTAAGCCATAGTGCAACTAATGAAAAACTGTTTTTT. Translating it yields CASSQVSHSATNEKLFF.

The J gene is TRBJ2-6, the V gene TRBV5-6; D perhaps matches TRBD2 (6 bases). Germline V lookup: CDR1 SGHDT, CDR2 YYEEEE. The germline V and J ends were trimmed by 4 bases and 3 bases, with 8 bases remaining between them. This CDR3 is built from 14 residues. The CDR3 region is CASSLGLGANVLTF. The CDR3, as DNA: TGTGCCAGCAGCCTGGGACTTGGGGCCAACGTCCTGACTTTC.

This chain joins TRBV10-3 and TRBJ2-7; D is unresolved. Deletions cut 7 bases from V and 1 base from J, with 11 bases between. The V gene's germline CDR1 is ENHRY and CDR2 SYGVKD. This CDR3 comprises 13 residues. The CDR3 spells CAITTAESYEQYF. In DNA form, the CDR3 reads TGTGCCATCACTACTGCGGAGTCCTACGAGCAGTACTTC.

The rearrangement joins TRBV7-3 to TRBJ1-1; 10 bases are a match to TRBD1. The trim removed 4 bases at V and 1 base at J, leaving 6 bases unmatched. The CDR3 loop spans 16 amino acids. Germline CDR1 is SGHTA and CDR2 is FQGTGA. In nucleotides, the CDR3 is TGTGCCAGCAGCTCGGGACAGGGGAGAAGGAACACTGAAGCTTTCTTT. Translated: CASSSGQGRRNTEAFF.

This rearrangement joins TRBV9 to TRBJ2-7; 8 bases are a match to TRBD1. CDR3 size: 15 residues. CDR1 SGDLS and CDR2 YYNGEE come from the germline V gene. The ends lost 0 bases at V and 3 bases at J; junction bases unmatched: 5. The CDR3 region is CASSVGQGAYYEQYF. In DNA form, the CDR3 reads TGTGCCAGCAGCGTAGGGCAGGGGGCCTACTACGAGCAGTACTTC.

This sequence joins TRBV11-3 and TRBJ2-5; 12 nucleotides align to TRBD2. Trimming removed 4 bases from V and 4 bases from J; junction bases left unmatched: 7. The germline CDR1 and CDR2 sequences are SGHNT and YENEEA. The CDR3 length is 16 residues. The CDR3 reads CASSSRLAGVGETQYF. The DNA of the CDR3 is TGTGCCAGCAGCTCCAGACTAGCGGGGGTTGGAGAGACCCAGTACTTC. Variable domain in full (rest from reference TRBV11-3 and TRBJ2-5): EAGVVQSPRYKIIEKKQPVAFWCNPISGHNTLYWYLQNLGQGPELLIRYENEEAVDDSQLPKDRFSAERLKGVDSTLKIQPAELGDSAVYLCASSSRLAGVGETQYFGPGTRLLVL.

This clone was seen a handful of times. The chain is built from TRBV10-3 and TRBJ1-1; the match to TRBD1 covers 7 bases. The ends lost 6 bases at V and 5 bases at J; junction bases unmatched: 6. The CDR3 is 13 amino acids. CDR1 is ENHRY, CDR2 SYGVKD, per germline. The CDR3, as DNA: TGTGCCATCAGGAACAGGGGTAGGACTGAAGCTTTCTTT. Translation: CAIRNRGRTEAFF.

CDR3: CASSRQGTKNIQYF. The CDR3 nucleotides read TGTGCCAGCAGTAGACAGGGGACCAAAAACATTCAGTACTTC. J is TRBJ2-4 and V is TRBV27; the match to TRBD1 covers 8 bases. V lost 5 bases and J lost 2; bases outside the gene matches: 2. The CDR3 totals 14 residues. Germline loops: CDR1 MNHEY, CDR2 SMNVEV (reference sequence).

The rearrangement uses TRBV19 and TRBJ2-1, with D perhaps matching TRBD1 (5 bases). The V gene lost 8 bases and the J gene lost 4 bases, with 12 bases spanning the gap. This CDR3 comprises 13 residues. The V gene's germline CDR1 is LNHDA and CDR2 SQIVND (reference sequence). CDR3 nucleotides: TGTGCCAGTTCAAGACAGCCATACAATGAGCAGTTCTTC. This sequence encodes CASSRQPYNEQFF. Together with reference TRBV19 and TRBJ2-1, the CDR3 gives the full variable domain: DGGITQSPKYLFRKEGQNVTLSCEQNLNHDAMYWYRQDPGQGLRLIYYSQIVNDFQKGDIAEGYSVSREKKESFPLTVTSAQKNPTAFYLCASSRQPYNEQFFGPGTRLTVL.

The chain couples TRBV19 to TRBJ1-5; tentative D call: TRBD1 (6 bases). V was clipped by 10 bases and J by 2 bases, with 9 bases between them. Germline V CDR1 and CDR2: LNHDA, SQIVND (reference sequence). The CDR3 consists of 12 residues. DNA for the CDR3: TGTGCCATACAGGGCGGCAATCAGCCCCAGCATTTT. Its translation is CAIQGGNQPQHF.

V and J are TRBV2 and TRBJ2-7; 13 bases fit TRBD2. Germline values: CDR1 SNHLY, CDR2 FYNNEI. This CDR3 region has 17 residues. Trimming cost V 5 bases and J 2 bases; bases outside gene matches: 9. CDR3 protein: CASSPGLAGAIPYEQYF. The CDR3 region has the DNA TGTGCCAGCAGTCCAGGACTAGCGGGGGCGATACCCTACGAGCAGTACTTC.

The J gene is TRBJ2-3, the V gene TRBV24-1; TRBD1 matches at 9 bases. The V gene's germline CDR1 is KGHDR and CDR2 SFDVKD. The CDR3 covers 18 residues. The ends lost 4 bases at V and 6 bases at J; junction bases unmatched: 16. The DNA of the CDR3 is TGTGCCACCAGTGACCGACCCGGGACAGGGATCGTAGCGGATACGCAGTATTTT. Translating it yields CATSDRPGTGIVADTQYF.

The chain employs TRBV7-2 and TRBJ1-5; a weak D match, TRBD1 (6 bases). The CDR3 is 15 amino acids. The V gene lost 1 base and the J gene lost 6 bases, with 13 bases spanning the gap. Germline V gene sequence: CDR1 SGHTA, CDR2 FQGNSA. The CDR3 DNA reads TGTGCCAGCAGCTTAGTAGGGGGATCGGGTCAGCCCCAGCATTTT. It specifies CASSLVGGSGQPQHF. Full variable domain (rest looked up from reference TRBV7-2 and TRBJ1-5): GAGVSQSPSNKVTEKGKDVELRCDPISGHTALYWYRQSLGQGLEFLIYFQGNSAPDKSGLPSDRFSAERTGGSVSTLTIQRTQQEDSAVYLCASSLVGGSGQPQHFGDGTRLSIL.

This chain links TRBV2 with TRBJ2-1; 13 bases line up with TRBD2. The CDR3 loop spans 15 amino acids. The germline gives CDR1 SNHLY, CDR2 FYNNEI. Trimming at V came to 6 bases and at J to 1 base, leaving 0 bases not matched to a gene. CDR3 coding DNA: TGTGCCAGCAGGACTAGCGGGGGGTCCTACAATGAGCAGTTCTTC. It encodes CASRTSGGSYNEQFF.